The 23 T cell receptor beta chains listed next were all sequenced from one sample in a study of OX40 agonist ivuxolimab in advanced cancers. Libraries were prepared by immunoSEQ multiplex PCR; TCRdb keeps only in-frame clonotypes and omits some of them. The sample yields about 120,000 clones, approximately 89% seen once. This specimen was CD4+ or CD8+ T cells sorted from blood, taken in a trial of the OX40 agonist ivuxolimab. All receptors come from an adult with an advanced solid tumor such as melanoma, head and neck, liver or kidney cancer.

V and J are TRBV25-1 and TRBJ1-1; 7 positions match TRBD1. There are 13 residues in the CDR3. CDR1 and CDR2 (germline): MGHDK, SYGVNS. V was pared by 2 bases and J by 4 bases, with 1 base of the junction left unmatched. CDR3 region: CASSEAGGTEAFF. For the CDR3, the DNA is TGTGCCAGCAGTGAAGCAGGGGGCACTGAAGCTTTCTTT.

This CDR3 reads CASSVVGFPFDEQFF. In nucleotides, the CDR3 is TGTGCCAGCAGCGTAGTGGGGTTTCCGTTTGATGAGCAGTTCTTC. This sequence joins TRBV9 and TRBJ2-1; D is undetermined. The CDR3 length is 15 residues. Between the trimmed V and J ends, which lost 0 bases and 8 bases, there was a span of 15 bases. Germline CDR1 is SGDLS and CDR2 is YYNGEE.

The chain employs TRBV2 and TRBJ1-6, with D maybe TRBD1 (6 bases). Trimming cost V 3 bases and J 5 bases, with 11 bases left between them. CDR1 is SNHLY, CDR2 FYNNEI, per germline. The CDR3 runs 15 residues. The CDR3 here is CASSEGHTNNSPLHF. As DNA, the CDR3 is TGTGCCAGCAGTGAGGGACATACGAATAATTCACCCCTCCACTTT.

V and J are TRBV28 and TRBJ1-4; D is perhaps TRBD1 (5 bases). CDR1 and CDR2 from the germline V gene are MDHEN and SYDVKM. The CDR3 is 13 amino acids. Trimming pared 4 bases from V and 8 bases from J, leaving 11 bases between. This CDR3 reads CASSYGHGEKLFF. The CDR3 region has the DNA TGTGCCAGCAGTTACGGACACGGCGAAAAACTGTTTTTT. Drawing the rest from reference TRBV28 and TRBJ1-4, the complete variable domain is DVKVTQSSRYLVKRTGEKVFLECVQDMDHENMFWYRQDPGLGLRLIYFSYDVKMKEKGDIPEGYSVSREKKERFSLILESASTNQTSMYLCASSYGHGEKLFFGSGTQLSVL.

This rearrangement joins TRBV7-9 to TRBJ1-2; 8 bases map to TRBD1. This CDR3 spans 13 amino acids. J was trimmed by 4 bases and V by 5 bases; bases with no gene match: 3. Per the germline V gene, CDR1 is SEHNR and CDR2 is FQNEAQ (reference sequence). The CDR3 nucleotides read TGTGCCAGCAGCCCCGGGACAGGCTATGGCTACACCTTC. Its protein is CASSPGTGYGYTF.

This clone occurred once. CDR3 sequence: CASSLRTGRSTGELFF. The CDR3 DNA is TGTGCCAGCAGCTTGAGGACAGGGAGGAGCACCGGGGAGCTGTTTTTT. The chain carries TRBV7-2 and TRBJ2-2; 8 nucleotides align to TRBD1. The V segment lost 3 bases and the J segment 4 bases; nucleotides outside the gene matches: 7. The CDR3 contains 16 residues. CDR1 SGHTA and CDR2 FQGNSA come from the germline V gene. Drawing the rest from reference TRBV7-2 and TRBJ2-2, the complete variable domain is GAGVSQSPSNKVTEKGKDVELRCDPISGHTALYWYRQSLGQGLEFLIYFQGNSAPDKSGLPSDRFSAERTGGSVSTLTIQRTQQEDSAVYLCASSLRTGRSTGELFFGEGSRLTVL.

The V and J genes are TRBV11-1 and TRBJ1-2, with a tentative D call TRBD1 (6 bases). The CDR3 covers 14 residues. Deletions cut 3 bases from V and 4 bases from J, with 12 bases between. CDR1 and CDR2 from the germline V gene are SGHAT and FQDESV (reference sequence). CDR3 loop: CASSFSTGIYGYTF. CDR3 nucleotides: TGTGCCAGCAGCTTTTCGACAGGAATCTATGGCTACACCTTC. The full variable domain, in which reference TRBV11-1 and TRBJ1-2 provide the parts outside the CDR3, is EAEVAQSPRYKITEKSQAVAFWCDPISGHATLYWYRQILGQGPELLVQFQDESVVDDSQLPKDRFSAERLKGVDSTLKIQPAELGDSAMYLCASSFSTGIYGYTFGSGTRLTVV.

The CDR3 is CASSAQIRGAEPGANVLTF. CDR3 sequence (DNA): TGTGCCAGCAGCGCCCAAATTCGGGGCGCGGAGCCTGGGGCCAACGTCCTGACTTTC. This rearrangement joins TRBV9 to TRBJ2-6; D is possibly TRBD1 or TRBD2 (5 bases each). The CDR3 covers 19 residues. Germline lookup yields CDR1 SGDLS and CDR2 YYNGEE. Trimming left V 3 bases short and J 2 bases short, with 21 bases between.

This clone has just one count. The chain joins TRBV4-1 to TRBJ1-6; a possible D gene is TRBD1 (6 bases). This CDR3 comprises 15 residues. CDR1 is MGHRA and CDR2 is YSYEKL in the germline V gene. Trimming shortened V by 4 bases and J by 9 bases, and 16 bases separated the two germline ends. In DNA, the CDR3 is TGCGCCAGCAGCCGGGACATCGTAAAGGCTTCACCCCTCCACTTT. This translates into CASSRDIVKASPLHF.

The DNA of the CDR3 is TGCAGGCCTCCCGCAATTCAGCAGTTCTTC. It encodes CRPPAIQQFF. This chain connects TRBV20-1 to TRBJ2-1; D gene unclear. Germline V gives CDR1 DFQATT, CDR2 SNEGSKA (reference sequence). CDR3 length: 10 residues.

The chain couples TRBV19 to TRBJ2-5; D could derive from TRBD1 or TRBD2 (5 bases each). V was trimmed by 5 bases and J by 5 bases, leaving 15 bases between them. Germline V lookup: CDR1 LNHDA, CDR2 SQIVND (reference sequence). This CDR3 region has 14 residues. The CDR3 coding sequence is TGTGCCAGTAGTTTCAGAGGGGCGAGGGAGACCCAGTACTTC. This translates into CASSFRGARETQYF.

This chain connects TRBV18 to TRBJ1-4; D possibly corresponds to TRBD1 (5 bases). V dropped 6 bases and J dropped 5 bases, with 13 bases sitting between them. Germline V CDR1 and CDR2: KGHSH, LQKENI. This CDR3 is built from 14 residues. CDR3 in DNA: TGTGCCAGCTCCACCCAGGGTAGAAATGAAAAACTGTTTTTT. Translation: CASSTQGRNEKLFF.

The rearrangement uses TRBV11-2 and TRBJ2-1, with TRBD2 matching 10 bases. The V gene's germline CDR1 is SGHAT and CDR2 FQNNGV. With 3 bases clipped from V and 7 bases from J, the junction kept 6 bases outside the gene matches. This CDR3 is built from 15 residues. CDR3 loop: CASSLWSSGRNEQFF. Here the CDR3 DNA reads TGTGCCAGCAGCTTGTGGTCTAGCGGGAGAAATGAGCAGTTCTTC. Complete variable domain (other parts from reference TRBV11-2 and TRBJ2-1): EAGVAQSPRYKIIEKRQSVAFWCNPISGHATLYWYQQILGQGPKLLIQFQNNGVVDDSQLPKDRFSAERLKGVDSTLKIQPAKLEDSAVYLCASSLWSSGRNEQFFGPGTRLTVL.

The chain has TRBV7-2 and TRBJ2-6; 8 bases align to TRBD1. CDR3 length equals 16 residues. Germline CDR1 SGHTA, CDR2 FQGNSA. The ends lost 5 bases at V and 2 bases at J; junction bases unmatched: 5. This CDR3 is CASSPRTGTGANVLTF. The CDR3 region has the DNA TGTGCCAGCAGCCCTCGGACAGGGACTGGGGCCAACGTCCTGACTTTC. Filled out from reference TRBV7-2 and TRBJ2-6, the complete variable domain reads GAGVSQSPSNKVTEKGKDVELRCDPISGHTALYWYRQSLGQGLEFLIYFQGNSAPDKSGLPSDRFSAERTGGSVSTLTIQRTQQEDSAVYLCASSPRTGTGANVLTFGAGSRLTVL.

CDR3 nucleotide sequence: TGCAGCGTTGAAAGGGGCGGTAATGAAAAACTGTTTTTT. Translated, it gives CSVERGGNEKLFF. This sequence joins TRBV29-1 and TRBJ1-4; a possible D gene is TRBD1 (5 bases). Deletions cut 2 bases from V and 4 bases from J, with 8 bases between. The CDR3 sequence is 13 residues long. Per germline, CDR1 SQVTM and CDR2 ANQGSEA.

The genes are TRBV9 and TRBJ1-1, with D perhaps matching TRBD1 (5 bases). V was clipped by 4 bases and J by 0 bases, with 13 bases between them. Germline V lookup: CDR1 SGDLS, CDR2 YYNGEE. This CDR3 is 15 amino acids long. Here the CDR3 reads CASSRDSYMNTEAFF. The CDR3 region has the DNA TGTGCCAGCAGCCGCGACAGCTACATGAACACTGAAGCTTTCTTT.

The chain is built from TRBV23-1 and TRBJ1-5; D is undetermined. TRBV23-1 is labeled an ORF, and its function is uncertain. The ends were cut back, 3 bases at V and 0 bases at J, with 15 bases in the middle. The CDR3 covers 17 residues. CDR3 nucleotides: TGCGCCAGCAGTCATGGCCCCTCGGGGTATAGCAATCAGCCCCAGCATTTT. Translation gives CASSHGPSGYSNQPQHF.

This clone came up once. The gene calls are TRBV28 and TRBJ1-1; D remains unclear. The V gene's germline CDR1 is MDHEN and CDR2 SYDVKM. The CDR3 sequence is 12 residues long. V lost 2 bases and J lost 11, with 12 bases in between. The CDR3 sequence: CASSLGQVDAFF. CDR3 nucleotides: TGTGCCAGCAGTTTAGGGCAGGTTGACGCTTTCTTT.

The chain joins TRBV11-3 to TRBJ2-1, with TRBD2 matching 10 bases. The CDR3 is 14 residues long. The ends lost 5 bases at V and 5 bases at J; junction bases unmatched: 3. CDR1 and CDR2 (germline): SGHNT, YENEEA. Here the CDR3 DNA reads TGTGCCAGCAGCCTAGCGGGAGAACACAATGAGCAGTTCTTC. It encodes CASSLAGEHNEQFF.

This clone was seen a few times. The chain joins TRBV25-1 to TRBJ1-2; TRBD1 matches 8 bases. The CDR3 runs to 14 residues. J gave up 4 bases and V 5 bases, and 6 bases lay outside the gene matches. From germline, CDR1 is MGHDK and CDR2 SYGVNS. The CDR3 coding sequence is TGTGCCAGCAGTTCTCGAGGGACAGGCTATGGCTACACCTTC. Its protein is CASSSRGTGYGYTF.

The V gene is TRBV9, the J gene TRBJ2-2; no clear D gene. This CDR3 is 16 amino acids long. V was clipped by 0 bases and J by 6 bases, with 15 bases between them. CDR1 SGDLS and CDR2 YYNGEE come from the germline V gene. As DNA, the CDR3 is TGTGCCAGCAGCGTAGGTTTGGCGGAAGGAGCCGGGGAGCTGTTTTTT. It encodes CASSVGLAEGAGELFF. The full variable domain, with the rest looked up from reference TRBV9 and TRBJ2-2, is DSGVTQTPKHLITATGQRVTLRCSPRSGDLSVYWYQQSLDQGLQFLIQYYNGEERAKGNILERFSAQQFPDLHSELNLSSLELGDSALYFCASSVGLAEGAGELFFGEGSRLTVL.

The V and J genes are TRBV27 and TRBJ2-7; D not resolved. Trimming took off 3 bases at V and 1 base at J, with 4 bases between the two ends. The CDR3 has 12 amino acids. Germline loops: CDR1 MNHEY, CDR2 SMNVEV (reference sequence). The CDR3 DNA reads TGTGCCAGCAGTTTTGAGTCCTACGAGCAGTACTTC. Protein product: CASSFESYEQYF.

This clone occurred once. The chain carries TRBV7-3 and TRBJ1-1, with 7 bases identical to TRBD1. The CDR3 contains 14 residues. Trimming cost V 7 bases and J 4 bases; bases outside gene matches: 9. Per the germline V gene, CDR1 is SGHTA and CDR2 is FQGTGA. CDR3 coding DNA: TGTGCCAGCACCGCTACAGGGGTCGGCACTGAAGCTTTCTTT. Its translation: CASTATGVGTEAFF. Full variable domain (remainder filled in from reference TRBV7-3 and TRBJ1-1): GAGVSQTPSNKVTEKGKYVELRCDPISGHTALYWYRQSLGQGPEFLIYFQGTGAADDSGLPNDRFFAVRPEGSVSTLKIQRTERGDSAVYLCASTATGVGTEAFFGQGTRLTVV.